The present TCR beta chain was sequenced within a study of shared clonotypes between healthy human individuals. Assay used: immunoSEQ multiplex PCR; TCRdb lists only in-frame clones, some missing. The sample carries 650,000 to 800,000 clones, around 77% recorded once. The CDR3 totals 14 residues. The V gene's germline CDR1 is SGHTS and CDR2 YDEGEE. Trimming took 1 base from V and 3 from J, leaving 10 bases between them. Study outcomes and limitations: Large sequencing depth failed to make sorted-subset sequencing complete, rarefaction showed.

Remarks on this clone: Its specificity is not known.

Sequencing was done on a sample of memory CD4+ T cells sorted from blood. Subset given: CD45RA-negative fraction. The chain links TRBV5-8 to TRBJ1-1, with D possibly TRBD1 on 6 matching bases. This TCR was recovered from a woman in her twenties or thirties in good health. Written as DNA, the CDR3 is TGTGCCAGCAGCTTGTATCAGGGGCACACTGAAGCTTTCTTT. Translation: CASSLYQGHTEAFF.